This T cell receptor beta chain was sequenced for a study of blood T cell repertoires in COVID-19. As handled by the study authors: Reference gene primers were amplified, and this amplification served to estimate nucleated cell counts. Repertoires were generated with immunoSEQ multiplex PCR, while TCRdb's copy carries only in-frame clones and drops some. That table gives V, J and clone size, and the DNA gave D and trimming. Of over 150,000 clones in the sample, approximately 85% were seen once. Per germline, CDR1 LGHDT and CDR2 YNNKEL (reference sequence). V lost 8 bases, J lost 4 bases, and 8 bases lay in between. The CDR3 is 11 amino acids. The table lists this clone with a count of one.

Sequencing was done on a sample of peripheral blood. The genes are TRBV3-1 (or the pseudogene TRBV3-2) and TRBJ1-1, with D uncertain. This receptor was obtained from a middle-aged man with acute or convalescent COVID-19. CDR3 nucleotides: TGTGCCAGCTCTACGGTCACTGAAGCTTTCTTT. Protein product: CASSTVTEAFF.